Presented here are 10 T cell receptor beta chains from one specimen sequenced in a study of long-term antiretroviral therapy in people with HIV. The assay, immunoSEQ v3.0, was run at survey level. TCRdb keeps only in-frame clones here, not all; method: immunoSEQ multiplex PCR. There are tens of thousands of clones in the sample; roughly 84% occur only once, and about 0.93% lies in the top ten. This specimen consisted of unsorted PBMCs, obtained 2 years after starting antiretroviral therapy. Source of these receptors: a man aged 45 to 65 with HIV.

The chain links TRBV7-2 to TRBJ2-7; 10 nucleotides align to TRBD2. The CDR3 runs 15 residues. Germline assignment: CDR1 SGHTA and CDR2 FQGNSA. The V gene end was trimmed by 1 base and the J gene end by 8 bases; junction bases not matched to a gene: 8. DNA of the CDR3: TGTGCCAGCAGCTTAGAGTCTAGCGGGAGTGAGAAGCAGTACTTC. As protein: CASSLESSGSEKQYF. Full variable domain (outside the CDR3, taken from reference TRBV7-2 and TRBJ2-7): GAGVSQSPSNKVTEKGKDVELRCDPISGHTALYWYRQSLGQGLEFLIYFQGNSAPDKSGLPSDRFSAERTGGSVSTLTIQRTQQEDSAVYLCASSLESSGSEKQYFGPGTRLTVT.

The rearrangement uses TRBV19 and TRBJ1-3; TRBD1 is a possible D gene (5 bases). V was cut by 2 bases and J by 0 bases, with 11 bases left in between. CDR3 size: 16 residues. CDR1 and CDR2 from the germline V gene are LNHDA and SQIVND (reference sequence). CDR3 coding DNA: TGTGCCAGTAGTATATCTGACAGTTACTCTGGAAACACCATATATTTT. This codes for CASSISDSYSGNTIYF.

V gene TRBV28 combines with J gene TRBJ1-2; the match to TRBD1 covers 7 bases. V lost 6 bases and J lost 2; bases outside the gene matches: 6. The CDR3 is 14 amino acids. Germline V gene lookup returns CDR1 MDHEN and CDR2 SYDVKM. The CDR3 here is CASRQTGTNYGYTF. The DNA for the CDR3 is TGTGCCAGCAGGCAGACAGGGACCAACTATGGCTACACCTTC.

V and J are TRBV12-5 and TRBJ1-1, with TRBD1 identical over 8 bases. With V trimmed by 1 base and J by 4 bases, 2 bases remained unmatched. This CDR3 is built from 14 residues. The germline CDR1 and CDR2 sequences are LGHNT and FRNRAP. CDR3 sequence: CASGLGTGGTEAFF. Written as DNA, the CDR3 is TGTGCTAGTGGTTTGGGAACAGGGGGCACTGAAGCTTTCTTT.

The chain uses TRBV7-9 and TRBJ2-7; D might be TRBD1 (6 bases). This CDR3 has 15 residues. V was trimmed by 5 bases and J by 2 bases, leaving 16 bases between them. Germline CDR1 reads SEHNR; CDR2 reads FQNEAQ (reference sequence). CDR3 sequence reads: CASSERTASTYEQYF. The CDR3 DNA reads TGTGCCAGCAGCGAACGGACAGCGTCAACCTACGAGCAGTACTTC.

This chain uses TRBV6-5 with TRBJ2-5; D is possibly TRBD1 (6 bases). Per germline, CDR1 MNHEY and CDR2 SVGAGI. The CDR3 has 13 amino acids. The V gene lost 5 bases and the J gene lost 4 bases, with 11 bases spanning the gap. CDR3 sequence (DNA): TGTGCCAGCAGTCGGGTCAGGGGAGAGACCCAGTACTTC. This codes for CASSRVRGETQYF.

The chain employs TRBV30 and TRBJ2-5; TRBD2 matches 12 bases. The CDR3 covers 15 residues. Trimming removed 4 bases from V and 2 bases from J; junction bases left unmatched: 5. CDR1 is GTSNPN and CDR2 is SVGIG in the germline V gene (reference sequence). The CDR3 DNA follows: TGTGCCTGGACTAGCGGGAGGGTAGTACAAGAGACCCAGTACTTC. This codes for CAWTSGRVVQETQYF. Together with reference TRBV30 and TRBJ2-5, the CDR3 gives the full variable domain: SQTIHQWPATLVQPVGSPLSLECTVEGTSNPNLYWYRQAAGRGLQLLFYSVGIGQISSEVPQNLSASRPQDRQFILSSKKLLLSDSGFYLCAWTSGRVVQETQYFGPGTRLLVL.

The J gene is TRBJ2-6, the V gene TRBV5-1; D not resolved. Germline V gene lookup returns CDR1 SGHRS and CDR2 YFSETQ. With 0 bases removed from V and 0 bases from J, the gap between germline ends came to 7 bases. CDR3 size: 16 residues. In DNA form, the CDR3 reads TGCGCCAGCAGCTTGGTCCAGATCTCTGGGGCCAACGTCCTGACTTTC. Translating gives CASSLVQISGANVLTF.

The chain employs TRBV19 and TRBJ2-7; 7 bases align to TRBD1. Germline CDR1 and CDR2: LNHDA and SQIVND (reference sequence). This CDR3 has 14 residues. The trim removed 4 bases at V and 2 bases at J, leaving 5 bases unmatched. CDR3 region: CASSTRDSTYEQYF. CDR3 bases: TGTGCCAGTAGTACTCGGGACAGCACCTACGAGCAGTACTTC.

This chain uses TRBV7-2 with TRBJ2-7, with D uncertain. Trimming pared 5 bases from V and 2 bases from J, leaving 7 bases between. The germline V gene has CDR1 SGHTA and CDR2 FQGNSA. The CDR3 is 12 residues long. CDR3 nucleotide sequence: TGTGCCAGCAGCAGGCAGCCCTACGAGCAGTACTTC. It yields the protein CASSRQPYEQYF.